This T cell receptor (beta chain) was found in a study of shared clonotypes between healthy human individuals. There are 16 residues in the CDR3. V was shortened by 3 bases and J by 5 bases, with 17 bases between the two germline ends. Germline loops: CDR1 KGHSH, CDR2 LQKENI. TCRdb keeps only in-frame clones here, not all; method: immunoSEQ multiplex PCR. The repertoire holds fewer than 1.6 million clones, with approximately 98.5% as singletons. The chain uses TRBV18 and TRBJ1-5; no clear D. The sample was naive CD4+ T cells sorted from blood. Subset noted: CD45RA+ positively selected. This clonotype was obtained from a man aged 25 to 45 in good health. CDR3 in DNA: TGTGCCAGCTCACCGAGTTGGCGCTCGGAGGATCAGCCCCAGCATTTT. It yields the protein CASSPSWRSEDQPQHF.